The 32 T cell receptor beta chains listed next were all sequenced from one sample in a study of Ad26.COV2.S vaccination and SARS-CoV-2 variants (dated by TCRdb to the early 2020s). The library was produced with the immunoSEQ multiplex PCR assay. In its TCRdb copy, this immuneACCESS table keeps in-frame sequences only and misses some clones. Where compared with another copy, unresolved V genes explain less than half of these, and the others have no known cause. The sample table shows roughly 180,000 clones, and around 90% are seen once. Roughly 6% of the sample goes to the ten largest clones. The sample's time point label is to be understood as: individuals recovered from natural SARS-CoV-2 infection. The sample was peripheral blood, taken after recovery from COVID-19. The receptors derive from a human donor who had recovered from COVID-19.

This clone was observed a handful of times. This chain links TRBV7-3 with TRBJ2-2, with D possibly being TRBD2 (5 bases). Germline V CDR1 and CDR2: SGHTA, FQGTGA. This CDR3 is built from 15 residues. Trimming removed 2 bases at V and 1 base at J, with 8 bases between. The CDR3 reads CASSLLGRNTGELFF. The CDR3 nucleotides are TGTGCCAGCAGCTTATTAGGGAGGAACACCGGGGAGCTGTTTTTT.

The gene calls are TRBV7-2 and TRBJ1-2; possibly TRBD1 for D (5 bases). The CDR3 length is 13 residues. Germline loops: CDR1 SGHTA, CDR2 FQGNSA. Trimming removed 2 bases at V and 6 bases at J, with 10 bases between. This CDR3 is CASSLRQRNGYTF. CDR3 sequence (DNA): TGTGCCAGCAGCTTACGACAGAGGAATGGCTACACCTTC.

The chain couples TRBV6-1 to TRBJ2-1; D remains ambiguous. With 1 base removed from V and 12 bases from J, the gap between germline ends came to 10 bases. Germline V lookup: CDR1 MNHNS, CDR2 SASEGT. The CDR3 has 12 amino acids. The CDR3 here is CASSEVGGVQFF. Written as DNA, the CDR3 is TGTGCCAGCAGTGAAGTGGGTGGAGTGCAGTTCTTC.

The chain couples TRBV7-6 to TRBJ2-3; 10 bases agree with TRBD2. The CDR3 is 17 amino acids. The junction had 14 bases not matched to a gene; V was cut back by 1 base and J by 10 bases. Per the germline V gene, CDR1 is SGHVS and CDR2 is FNYEAQ. The CDR3 reads CASSLEIGERGGGAQYF. In nucleotides, the CDR3 is TGTGCCAGCAGCTTAGAAATCGGGGAGCGGGGGGGCGGCGCGCAGTATTTT.

V gene TRBV27 combines with J gene TRBJ2-5; the D gene is possibly TRBD2 (7 bases). V was cut by 4 bases and J by 7 bases, with 22 bases left in between. The CDR3 has 16 residues. CDR1 is MNHEY, CDR2 SMNVEV, per germline (reference sequence). CDR3 amino acids: CASSSPYDRPGGTQYF. CDR3 bases: TGTGCCAGCAGTTCCCCATACGACAGGCCGGGGGGGACCCAGTACTTC.

The rearrangement joins TRBV7-3 to TRBJ2-2; D unresolved. There are 16 residues in the CDR3. Trimming removed 5 bases from V and 0 bases from J, with 13 bases in between. CDR1 is SGHTA and CDR2 is FQGTGA in the germline V gene. CDR3 coding DNA: TGTGCCAGCAGCCTGTTTAGCAATTCGAACACCGGGGAGCTGTTTTTT. It is translated as CASSLFSNSNTGELFF.

This rearrangement joins TRBV27 to TRBJ2-1; TRBD2 matches at 12 bases. The CDR3 is 17 amino acids. Germline assignment: CDR1 MNHEY and CDR2 SMNVEV (reference sequence). V lost 5 bases, J lost 9 bases, and 14 bases stayed unmatched. CDR3 region: CASSGLLAGGPVGEQFF. CDR3 in DNA: TGTGCCAGCAGTGGTCTTCTAGCGGGAGGGCCCGTCGGTGAGCAGTTCTTC.

The rearrangement links TRBV5-1 to TRBJ1-1, with D hard to call. With 4 bases removed from V and 0 bases from J, the gap between germline ends came to 7 bases. From germline, CDR1 is SGHRS and CDR2 YFSETQ. The CDR3 sequence is 13 residues long. Here the CDR3 reads CASSDTMNTEAFF. CDR3 bases: TGCGCCAGCAGCGATACAATGAACACTGAAGCTTTCTTT. The full variable domain, its missing parts supplied by reference TRBV5-1 and TRBJ1-1, is KAGVTQTPRYLIKTRGQQVTLSCSPISGHRSVSWYQQTPGQGLQFLFEYFSETQRNKGNFPGRFSGRQFSNSRSEMNVSTLELGDSALYLCASSDTMNTEAFFGQGTRLTVV.

The chain links TRBV29-1 to TRBJ2-7, with D maybe TRBD2 (6 bases). The CDR3 is 13 residues long. V gave up 6 bases and J gave up 4 bases, with 16 bases separating them. Germline CDR1 reads SQVTM; CDR2 reads ANQGSEA. The CDR3 region has the DNA TGCAGCGTGGGGACTTCCTCTGCGTACGAGCAGTACTTC. Protein: CSVGTSSAYEQYF.

This rearrangement joins TRBV6-4 to TRBJ2-7, with 10 bases aligning to TRBD2. The V and J ends lost 5 bases and 6 bases, in that order; junction bases with no gene match: 7. The CDR3 is 14 amino acids. Per germline, CDR1 MRHNA and CDR2 SNTAGT. The CDR3 DNA is TGTGCCAGCAGTAGGCTAGCGGGAGCCAGCGAGCAGTACTTC. Amino acid sequence: CASSRLAGASEQYF.

In its sample, this clone was seen once. The chain couples TRBV9 to TRBJ2-5; 10 positions match TRBD2. The CDR3 runs 17 residues. V lost 1 base to trimming and J lost 5 bases; unmatched junction nucleotides: 11. Germline CDR1 reads SGDLS; CDR2 reads YYNGEE. Here the CDR3 reads CASSVSRLAGIAETQYF. The CDR3 region has the DNA TGTGCCAGCAGCGTATCCCGACTAGCGGGCATCGCGGAGACCCAGTACTTC.

The CDR3 protein is CASSFPGLSTEAFF. In DNA, the CDR3 is TGTGCCAGCAGCTTTCCGGGACTGAGCACTGAAGCTTTCTTT. This chain connects TRBV7-9 to TRBJ1-1; tentative D call: TRBD1 (5 bases). V was trimmed by 3 bases and J by 4 bases, leaving 12 bases between them. Germline V lookup: CDR1 SEHNR, CDR2 FQNEAQ (reference sequence). The CDR3 totals 14 residues. Filled out from reference TRBV7-9 and TRBJ1-1, the complete variable domain reads DTGVSQNPRHKITKRGQNVTFRCDPISEHNRLYWYRQTLGQGPEFLTYFQNEAQLEKSRLLSDRFSAERPKGSFSTLEIQRTEQGDSAMYLCASSFPGLSTEAFFGQGTRLTVV.

The V gene is TRBV27, the J gene TRBJ2-7; no clear D. Germline V lookup: CDR1 MNHEY, CDR2 SMNVEV (reference sequence). This CDR3 region has 14 residues. V was cut by 6 bases and J by 0 bases, with 12 bases left in between. The CDR3 bases are TGTGCCAGCAGACACCCGGATTCCTCCTACGAGCAGTACTTC. It encodes CASRHPDSSYEQYF.

This clone has just one count. The rearrangement uses TRBV10-3 and TRBJ2-3; D is unresolved. Trimming left V 0 bases short and J 1 base short, with 8 bases between. Per the germline V gene, CDR1 is ENHRY and CDR2 is SYGVKD. The CDR3 is made up of 15 amino acids. CDR3 sequence: CAISESLRGTDTQYF. CDR3 sequence (DNA): TGTGCCATCAGTGAGTCGCTGAGAGGCACAGATACGCAGTATTTT.

The V gene is TRBV19, the J gene TRBJ2-3; D is possibly TRBD1 (5 bases). The CDR3 has 15 amino acids. V was shortened by 5 bases and J by 4 bases, with 16 bases between the two germline ends. Germline CDR1 LNHDA, CDR2 SQIVND (reference sequence). CDR3 sequence: CASSYRPLGADTQYF. CDR3 nucleotides: TGTGCCAGTAGTTATCGCCCCTTAGGGGCAGATACGCAGTATTTT.

The chain carries TRBV4-1 and TRBJ1-3, with 7 bases that match TRBD1. Germline CDR1 reads MGHRA; CDR2 reads YSYEKL. The CDR3 contains 15 residues. The junction had 3 bases not matched to a gene; V was cut back by 2 bases and J by 2 bases. The CDR3 here is CASSQPTGAGNTIYF. The CDR3 nucleotides are TGCGCCAGCAGCCAACCCACAGGGGCTGGAAACACCATATATTTT.

The V and J genes are TRBV19 and TRBJ1-1, with a weak D call TRBD1 (6 bases). V gave up 3 bases and J gave up 2 bases, with 13 bases separating them. Per germline, CDR1 LNHDA and CDR2 SQIVND (reference sequence). The CDR3 consists of 15 residues. In nucleotides, the CDR3 is TGTGCCAGTAGTATGGGAGGGGGGGGAAACACTGAAGCTTTCTTT. Its protein product is CASSMGGGGNTEAFF.

The chain uses TRBV29-1 and TRBJ1-1; perhaps TRBD1 as D (5 bases). CDR1 and CDR2 (germline): SQVTM, ANQGSEA. Trimming took off 6 bases at V and 6 bases at J, with 17 bases between the two ends. The CDR3 consists of 13 residues. As DNA, the CDR3 is TGCAGCGTCGTATTCCGTCGGGACTCTGAAGCTTTCTTT. As protein: CSVVFRRDSEAFF. Looking up the rest from reference TRBV29-1 and TRBJ1-1 gives the full variable domain: SAVISQKPSRDICQRGTSLTIQCQVDSQVTMMFWYRQQPGQSLTLIATANQGSEATYESGFVIDKFPISRPNLTFSTLTVSNMSPEDSSIYLCSVVFRRDSEAFFGQGTRLTVV.

This chain joins TRBV5-1 and TRBJ2-7; weak D call: TRBD2 (5 bases). The length of the CDR3 is 15 residues. CDR1 is SGHRS, CDR2 YFSETQ, per germline. V was trimmed by 0 bases and J by 2 bases, leaving 12 bases between them. Written as DNA, the CDR3 is TGCGCCAGCAGCTTGGATGTGGGAGTCCCCTACGAGCAGTACTTC. This codes for CASSLDVGVPYEQYF.

The chain links TRBV19 to TRBJ2-1; perhaps TRBD1 as D (5 bases). Trimming removed 0 bases at V and 4 bases at J, with 13 bases between. The CDR3 spans 16 residues. Germline V gene sequence: CDR1 LNHDA, CDR2 SQIVND (reference sequence). DNA for the CDR3: TGTGCCAGTAGTATAGATCGAGGACACACGTACAATGAGCAGTTCTTC. This encodes CASSIDRGHTYNEQFF.

V is TRBV7-9 and J is TRBJ2-4, with D maybe TRBD1 (6 bases). This CDR3 has 17 amino acids. CDR1 and CDR2 (germline): SEHNR, FQNEAQ (reference sequence). Trimming cost V 3 bases and J 0 bases, with 15 bases left between them. CDR3 region: CASSLVDRHLAKNIQYF. In DNA, the CDR3 is TGTGCCAGCAGCTTGGTAGACAGGCATTTAGCCAAAAACATTCAGTACTTC.

The V and J genes are TRBV7-3 and TRBJ2-3; weak D call: TRBD2 (6 bases). The V gene lost 5 bases and the J gene lost 5 bases, with 20 bases spanning the gap. CDR3 length equals 16 residues. The germline gives CDR1 SGHTA, CDR2 FQGTGA. CDR3 coding DNA: TGTGCCAGCAGCCCCTCGTCGACGGGGGAGAGAGATACGCAGTATTTT. Protein sequence: CASSPSSTGERDTQYF.

The chain recombines TRBV18 with TRBJ1-1, with D unresolved. Trimming took off 6 bases at V and 0 bases at J, with 11 bases between the two ends. The CDR3 contains 14 residues. Germline assignment: CDR1 KGHSH and CDR2 LQKENI. CDR3 DNA sequence: TGTGCCAGCTCCACCACCTTCATGAACACTGAAGCTTTCTTT. It encodes CASSTTFMNTEAFF.

About this clone itself: A read error is likely, as this CDR3 ends without the conserved phenylalanine or tryptophan. The DNA is left out, because the CDR3 cannot be placed on it with certainty; the CDR3 is given as TCRdb lists it. The V call is TRBV5-8, the J call TRBJ2-7. Germline CDR1 reads SGHTS; CDR2 reads YDEGEE. The CDR3 numbers 12 amino acids, ends counted. CDR3 protein: CASSLEIQLSAS.

The J gene is TRBJ2-5, the V gene TRBV4-1, with 10 bases matching TRBD2. Losses at the gene ends were 1 base for V and 5 bases for J; bases not matched to a gene: 7. CDR3 length equals 16 residues. Germline loops: CDR1 MGHRA, CDR2 YSYEKL. CDR3 residues: CASSQGPASGSETQYF. DNA of the CDR3: TGCGCCAGCAGCCAAGGACCGGCTAGCGGGAGTGAGACCCAGTACTTC.

This clone was detected a few times. The chain carries TRBV7-9 and TRBJ1-5; D unclear. CDR3 length: 13 residues. Germline lookup yields CDR1 SEHNR and CDR2 FQNEAQ (reference sequence). V dropped 5 bases and J dropped 4 bases, with 9 bases sitting between them. CDR3 sequence (DNA): TGTGCCAGCAGCAATCAACATAATCAGCCCCAGCATTTT. Its translation: CASSNQHNQPQHF.

This chain uses TRBV7-2 with TRBJ2-7, with 14 bases matching TRBD2. Germline V gene sequence: CDR1 SGHTA, CDR2 FQGNSA. CDR3 size: 14 residues. The V segment lost 4 bases and the J segment 6 bases; nucleotides outside the gene matches: 2. The CDR3 nucleotides read TGTGCCAGCAGCTCTGGACTAGCGGGGGGCGAGCAGTACTTC. Protein product: CASSSGLAGGEQYF.

The chain couples TRBV10-3 to TRBJ1-5, with D perhaps TRBD1 (5 bases). CDR1 and CDR2 (germline): ENHRY, SYGVKD. This CDR3 has 13 amino acids. Deletions cut 6 bases from V and 2 bases from J, with 8 bases between. CDR3 sequence (DNA): TGTGCCATCAGGGGGCCCGGCAATCAGCCCCAGCATTTT. Translated: CAIRGPGNQPQHF.

The genes are TRBV7-2 and TRBJ2-1; D not resolved. Between the trimmed V and J ends, which lost 2 bases and 0 bases, there was a span of 8 bases. Germline values: CDR1 SGHTA, CDR2 FQGNSA. CDR3 length equals 15 residues. The CDR3 sequence is CASSLRGFSYNEQFF. The CDR3 nucleotides are TGTGCCAGCAGCTTACGAGGTTTCTCCTACAATGAGCAGTTCTTC. The variable domain in full, completed from reference TRBV7-2 and TRBJ2-1, reads GAGVSQSPSNKVTEKGKDVELRCDPISGHTALYWYRQSLGQGLEFLIYFQGNSAPDKSGLPSDRFSAERTGGSVSTLTIQRTQQEDSAVYLCASSLRGFSYNEQFFGPGTRLTVL.

The count of this clone is one. The rearrangement joins TRBV27 to TRBJ2-5; 11 bases match TRBD2. This CDR3 spans 17 amino acids. Trimming at V came to 5 bases and at J to 0 bases, leaving 8 bases not matched to a gene. CDR1 MNHEY and CDR2 SMNVEV come from the germline V gene (reference sequence). The chain's CDR3 is CASSRLAGSSYQETQYF. The CDR3 DNA reads as TGTGCCAGCAGTCGACTAGCGGGGTCCTCGTACCAAGAGACCCAGTACTTC.

The chain combines TRBV7-7 with TRBJ2-2; 10 bases are shared with TRBD2. V lost 0 bases and J lost 8; bases outside the gene matches: 3. Germline CDR1 reads SSHAT; CDR2 reads FNYEAQ (reference sequence). The CDR3 length is 15 residues. Written as DNA, the CDR3 is TGTGCCAGCAGCTTAGCTAGCGGGAGGTCTGGGGAGCTGTTTTTT. Protein sequence: CASSLASGRSGELFF. The full variable domain, in which reference TRBV7-7 and TRBJ2-2 provide the parts outside the CDR3, is GAGVSQSPRYKVTKRGQDVTLRCDPISSHATLYWYQQALGQGPEFLTYFNYEAQPDKSGLPSDRFSAERPEGSISTLTIQRTEQRDSAMYRCASSLASGRSGELFFGEGSRLTVL.

V gene TRBV6-2 or TRBV6-3 combines with J gene TRBJ2-1; a weak D match, TRBD2 (5 bases). The germline CDR1 and CDR2 sequences are MNHEY and SVGEGT. This CDR3 has 15 amino acids. V was trimmed by 2 bases and J by 0 bases, leaving 8 bases between them. Here the CDR3 reads CASSYGTSSYNEQFF. CDR3 bases: TGTGCCAGCAGTTACGGAACTAGCTCCTACAATGAGCAGTTCTTC.